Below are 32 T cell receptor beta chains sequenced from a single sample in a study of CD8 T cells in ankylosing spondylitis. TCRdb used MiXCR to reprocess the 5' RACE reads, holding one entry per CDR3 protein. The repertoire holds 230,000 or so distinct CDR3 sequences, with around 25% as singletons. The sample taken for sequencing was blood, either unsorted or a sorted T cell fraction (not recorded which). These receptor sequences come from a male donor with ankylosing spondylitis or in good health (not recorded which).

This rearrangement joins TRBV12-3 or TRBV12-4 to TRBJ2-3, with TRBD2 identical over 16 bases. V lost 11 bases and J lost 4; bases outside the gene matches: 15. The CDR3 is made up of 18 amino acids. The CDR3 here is CALSPGLAGGFGPDTQYF. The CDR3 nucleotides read TGTGCCCTCAGCCCGGGACTAGCGGGGGGGTTTGGGCCAGATACGCAGTATTTT.

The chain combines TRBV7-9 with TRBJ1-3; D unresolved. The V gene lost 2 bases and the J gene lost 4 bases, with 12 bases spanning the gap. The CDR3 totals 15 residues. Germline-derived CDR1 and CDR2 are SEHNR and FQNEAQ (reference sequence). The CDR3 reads CASSLQVGLGNTIYF. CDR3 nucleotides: TGTGCCAGCAGCTTACAGGTTGGGCTCGGAAACACCATATATTTT.

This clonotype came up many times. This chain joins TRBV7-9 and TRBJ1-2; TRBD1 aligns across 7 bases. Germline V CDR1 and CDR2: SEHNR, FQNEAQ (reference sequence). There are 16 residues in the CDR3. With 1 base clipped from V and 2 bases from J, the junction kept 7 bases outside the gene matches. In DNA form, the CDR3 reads TGTGCCAGCAGCTTAGAACACTCCAGGGGGAACTATGGCTACACCTTC. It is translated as CASSLEHSRGNYGYTF.

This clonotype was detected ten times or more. The CDR3 DNA follows: TGTGCCAGCAGTTACTCGCCGACTATTCCAGATACGCAGTATTTT. Protein product: CASSYSPTIPDTQYF. The chain employs TRBV6-5 and TRBJ2-3, with D tentatively TRBD2 (5 bases). The CDR3 loop spans 15 amino acids. The ends were cut back, 0 bases at V and 4 bases at J, with 11 bases in the middle. The germline gives CDR1 MNHEY, CDR2 SVGAGI.

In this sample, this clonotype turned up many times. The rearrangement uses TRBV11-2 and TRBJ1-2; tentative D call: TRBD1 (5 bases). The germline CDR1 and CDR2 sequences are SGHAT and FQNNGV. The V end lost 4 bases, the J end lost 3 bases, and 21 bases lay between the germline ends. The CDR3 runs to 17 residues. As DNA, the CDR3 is TGTGCCAGCAGCTCCACCTGGCGTCGGGGCAGGGACTATGGCTACACCTTC. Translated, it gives CASSSTWRRGRDYGYTF.

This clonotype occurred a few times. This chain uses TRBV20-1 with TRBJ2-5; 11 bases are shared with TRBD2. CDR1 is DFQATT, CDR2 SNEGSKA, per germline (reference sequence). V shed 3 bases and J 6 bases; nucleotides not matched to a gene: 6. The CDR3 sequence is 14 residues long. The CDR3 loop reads CSASFGTSGQTQYF. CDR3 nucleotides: TGCAGTGCTAGTTTCGGGACTAGCGGCCAGACCCAGTACTTC.

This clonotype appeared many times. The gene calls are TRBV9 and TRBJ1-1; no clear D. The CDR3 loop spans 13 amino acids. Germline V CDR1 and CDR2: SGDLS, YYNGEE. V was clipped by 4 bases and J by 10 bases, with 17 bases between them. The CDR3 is CASSPGIPRGAFF. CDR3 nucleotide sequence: TGTGCCAGCAGCCCGGGAATTCCCCGGGGAGCTTTCTTT.

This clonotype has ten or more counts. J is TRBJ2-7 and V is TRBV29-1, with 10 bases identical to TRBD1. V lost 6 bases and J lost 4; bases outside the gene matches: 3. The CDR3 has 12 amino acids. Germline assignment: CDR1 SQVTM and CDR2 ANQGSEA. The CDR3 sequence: CSVRTGGYEQYF. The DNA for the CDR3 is TGCAGCGTAAGGACAGGGGGTTACGAGCAGTACTTC.

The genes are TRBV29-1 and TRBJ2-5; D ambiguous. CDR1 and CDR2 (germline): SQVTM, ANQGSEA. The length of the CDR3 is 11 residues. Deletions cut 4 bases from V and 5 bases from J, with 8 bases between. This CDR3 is CSVGNEETQYF. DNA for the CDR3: TGCAGCGTTGGGAACGAGGAGACCCAGTACTTC.

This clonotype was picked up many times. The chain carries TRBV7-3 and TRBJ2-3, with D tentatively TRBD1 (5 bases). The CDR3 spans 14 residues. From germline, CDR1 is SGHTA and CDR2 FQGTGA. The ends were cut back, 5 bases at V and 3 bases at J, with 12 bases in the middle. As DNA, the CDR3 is TGTGCCAGCAGCCCTGAACAGGCTACAGATACGCAGTATTTT. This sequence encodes CASSPEQATDTQYF.

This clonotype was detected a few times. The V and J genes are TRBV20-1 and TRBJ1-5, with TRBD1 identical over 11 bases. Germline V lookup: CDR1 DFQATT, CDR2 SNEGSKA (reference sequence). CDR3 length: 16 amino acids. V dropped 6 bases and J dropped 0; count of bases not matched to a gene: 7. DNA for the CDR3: TGCAGTGCGGCTCGGACAGGGGGCTATAGCAATCAGCCCCAGCATTTT. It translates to CSAARTGGYSNQPQHF.

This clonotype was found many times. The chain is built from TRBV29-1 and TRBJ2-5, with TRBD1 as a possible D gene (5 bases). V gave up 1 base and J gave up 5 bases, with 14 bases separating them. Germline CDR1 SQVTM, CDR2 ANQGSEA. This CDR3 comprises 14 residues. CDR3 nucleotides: TGCAGCGTTGAAGGACAGCTGGGGCTGGAGACCCAGTACTTC. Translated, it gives CSVEGQLGLETQYF.

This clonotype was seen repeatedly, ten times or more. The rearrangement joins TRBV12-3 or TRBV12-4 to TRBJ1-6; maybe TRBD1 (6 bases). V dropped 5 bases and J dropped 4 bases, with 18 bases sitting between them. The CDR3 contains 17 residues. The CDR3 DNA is TGTGCCAGCAGTCCCTACTCCGGGACACTTTATAATTCACCCCTCCACTTT. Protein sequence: CASSPYSGTLYNSPLHF.

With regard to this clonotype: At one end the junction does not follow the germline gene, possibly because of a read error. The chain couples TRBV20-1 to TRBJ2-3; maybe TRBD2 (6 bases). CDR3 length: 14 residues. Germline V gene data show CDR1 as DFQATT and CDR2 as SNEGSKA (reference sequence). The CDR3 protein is CGARGTLSTDTQYF. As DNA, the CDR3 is TGCGGTGCTAGAGGGACTCTAAGCACAGATACGCAGTATTTT.

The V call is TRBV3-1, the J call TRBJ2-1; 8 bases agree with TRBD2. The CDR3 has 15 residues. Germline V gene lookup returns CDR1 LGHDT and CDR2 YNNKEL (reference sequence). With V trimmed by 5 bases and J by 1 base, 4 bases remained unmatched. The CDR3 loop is CASSERGRSYNEQFF. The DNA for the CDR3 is TGTGCCAGCAGCGAGCGGGGGAGATCCTACAATGAGCAGTTCTTC.

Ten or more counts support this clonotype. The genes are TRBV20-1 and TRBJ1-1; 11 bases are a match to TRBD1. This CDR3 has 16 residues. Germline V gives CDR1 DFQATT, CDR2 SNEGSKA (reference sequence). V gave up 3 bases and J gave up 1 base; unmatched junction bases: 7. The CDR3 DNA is TGCAGTGCTAGCCTCGGGACAGGGGGAAGGAACACTGAAGCTTTCTTT. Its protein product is CSASLGTGGRNTEAFF.

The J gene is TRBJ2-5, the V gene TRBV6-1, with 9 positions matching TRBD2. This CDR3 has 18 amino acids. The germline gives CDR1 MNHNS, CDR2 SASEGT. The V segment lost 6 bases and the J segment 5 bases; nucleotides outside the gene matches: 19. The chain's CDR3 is CASSGALASGDVKETQYF. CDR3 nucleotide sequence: TGTGCCAGCAGCGGCGCTTTGGCTAGCGGGGATGTCAAGGAGACCCAGTACTTC.

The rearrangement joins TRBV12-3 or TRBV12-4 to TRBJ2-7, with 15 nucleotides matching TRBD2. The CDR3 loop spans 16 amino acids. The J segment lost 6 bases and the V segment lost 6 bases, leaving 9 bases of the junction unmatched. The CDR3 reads CASRGTSGGTAREQYF. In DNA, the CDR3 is TGTGCCAGCAGGGGGACTAGCGGGGGGACCGCCCGCGAGCAGTACTTC.

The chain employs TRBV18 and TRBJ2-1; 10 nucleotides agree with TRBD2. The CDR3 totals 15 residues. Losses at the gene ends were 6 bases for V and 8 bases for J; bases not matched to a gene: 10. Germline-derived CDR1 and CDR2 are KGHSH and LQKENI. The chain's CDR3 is CASSPGTSAVDEQFF. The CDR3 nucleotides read TGTGCCAGCTCGCCAGGGACTAGCGCTGTCGATGAGCAGTTCTTC.

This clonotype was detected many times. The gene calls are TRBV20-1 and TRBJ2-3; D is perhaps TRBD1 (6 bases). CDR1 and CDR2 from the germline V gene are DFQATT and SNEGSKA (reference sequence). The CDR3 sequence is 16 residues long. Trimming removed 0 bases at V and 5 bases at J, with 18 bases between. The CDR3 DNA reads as TGCAGTGCTAGAGATTCAGGACAGCCTTGGGGAGATACGCAGTATTTT. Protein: CSARDSGQPWGDTQYF.

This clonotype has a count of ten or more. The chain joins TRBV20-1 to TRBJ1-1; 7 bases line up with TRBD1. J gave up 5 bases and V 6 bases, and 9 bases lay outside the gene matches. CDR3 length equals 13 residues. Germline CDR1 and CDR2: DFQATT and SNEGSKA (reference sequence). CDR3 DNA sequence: TGCAGTGCAACGGACAGGCCGGGTACTGAAGCTTTCTTT. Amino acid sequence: CSATDRPGTEAFF.

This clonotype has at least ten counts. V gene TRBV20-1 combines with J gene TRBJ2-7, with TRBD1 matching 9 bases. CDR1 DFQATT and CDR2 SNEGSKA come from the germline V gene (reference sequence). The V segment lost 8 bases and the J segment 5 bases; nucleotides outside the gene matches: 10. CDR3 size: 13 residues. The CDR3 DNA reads TGCAGTCCACAGACCACAGGGGGCAACGAGCAGTACTTC. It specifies CSPQTTGGNEQYF.

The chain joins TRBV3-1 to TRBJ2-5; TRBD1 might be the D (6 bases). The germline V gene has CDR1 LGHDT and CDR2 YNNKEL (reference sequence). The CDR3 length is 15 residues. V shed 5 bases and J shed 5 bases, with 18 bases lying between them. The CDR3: CASSTQGFLGETQYF. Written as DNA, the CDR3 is TGTGCCAGCAGCACGCAGGGGTTTCTCGGGGAGACCCAGTACTTC.

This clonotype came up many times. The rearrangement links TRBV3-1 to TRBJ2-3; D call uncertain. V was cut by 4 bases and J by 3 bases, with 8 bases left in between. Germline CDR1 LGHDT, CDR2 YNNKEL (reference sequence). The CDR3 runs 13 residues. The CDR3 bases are TGTGCCAGCAGCCCTCCGACTACAGATACGCAGTATTTT. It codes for CASSPPTTDTQYF.

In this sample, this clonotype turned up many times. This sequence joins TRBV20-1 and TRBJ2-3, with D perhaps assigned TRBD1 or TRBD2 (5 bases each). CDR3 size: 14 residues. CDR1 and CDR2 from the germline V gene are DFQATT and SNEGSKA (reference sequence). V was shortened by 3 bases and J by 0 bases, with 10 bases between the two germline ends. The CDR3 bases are TGCAGTGCTAGGGGGACGGAGAGCACAGATACGCAGTATTTT. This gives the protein CSARGTESTDTQYF.

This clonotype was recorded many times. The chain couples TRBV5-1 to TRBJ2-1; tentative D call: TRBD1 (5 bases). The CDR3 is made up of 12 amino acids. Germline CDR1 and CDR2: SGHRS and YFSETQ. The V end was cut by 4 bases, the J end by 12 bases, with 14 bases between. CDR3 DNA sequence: TGCGCCAGCAGCAACAAATCAAGGGGGCAGTTCTTC. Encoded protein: CASSNKSRGQFF. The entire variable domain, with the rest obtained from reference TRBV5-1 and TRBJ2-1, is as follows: KAGVTQTPRYLIKTRGQQVTLSCSPISGHRSVSWYQQTPGQGLQFLFEYFSETQRNKGNFPGRFSGRQFSNSRSEMNVSTLELGDSALYLCASSNKSRGQFFGPGTRLTVL.

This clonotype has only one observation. The DNA of the CDR3 is TGTGCCAGCACCCTACAGGGTGGGGAGACCCAGTACTTC. Its translation is CASTLQGGETQYF. The chain links TRBV5-5 to TRBJ2-5, with a weak D call TRBD1 (6 bases). Germline V CDR1 and CDR2: SGHKS, YYEKEE (reference sequence). The V end was cut by 6 bases, the J end by 5 bases, with 14 bases between. The CDR3 contains 13 residues.

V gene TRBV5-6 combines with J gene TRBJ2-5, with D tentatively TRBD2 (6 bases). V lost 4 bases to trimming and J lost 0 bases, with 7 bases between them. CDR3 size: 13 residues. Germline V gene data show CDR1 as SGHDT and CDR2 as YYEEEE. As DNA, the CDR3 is TGTGCCAGCAGCAGGGACTACCAAGAGACCCAGTACTTC. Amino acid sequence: CASSRDYQETQYF.

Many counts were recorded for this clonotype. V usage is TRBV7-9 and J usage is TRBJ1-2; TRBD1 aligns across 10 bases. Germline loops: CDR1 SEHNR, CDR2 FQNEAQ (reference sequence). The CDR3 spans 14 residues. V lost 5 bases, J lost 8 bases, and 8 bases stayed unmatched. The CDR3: CASSPRDRGRGYTF. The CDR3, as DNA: TGTGCCAGCAGCCCCCGGGACAGGGGACGAGGCTACACCTTC.

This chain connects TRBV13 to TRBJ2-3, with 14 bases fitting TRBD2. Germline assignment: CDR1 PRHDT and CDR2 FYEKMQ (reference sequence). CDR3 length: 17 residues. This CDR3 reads CTFSRTSGGSSTDTQYF. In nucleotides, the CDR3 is TGTACCTTCAGCAGGACTAGCGGGGGGTCTAGCACAGATACGCAGTATTTT.

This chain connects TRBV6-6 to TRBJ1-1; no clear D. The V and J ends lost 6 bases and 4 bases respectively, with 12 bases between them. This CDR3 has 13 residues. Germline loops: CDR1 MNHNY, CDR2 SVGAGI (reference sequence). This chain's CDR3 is CASSPPSVTEAFF. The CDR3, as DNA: TGTGCCAGCAGCCCCCCTTCGGTCACTGAAGCTTTCTTT.

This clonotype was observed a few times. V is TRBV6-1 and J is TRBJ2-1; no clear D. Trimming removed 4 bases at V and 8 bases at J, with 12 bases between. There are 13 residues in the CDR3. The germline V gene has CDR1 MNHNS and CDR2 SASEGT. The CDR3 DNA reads TGTGCCAGCAGTGGAGTCACCTGGGATGAGCAGTTCTTC. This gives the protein CASSGVTWDEQFF.